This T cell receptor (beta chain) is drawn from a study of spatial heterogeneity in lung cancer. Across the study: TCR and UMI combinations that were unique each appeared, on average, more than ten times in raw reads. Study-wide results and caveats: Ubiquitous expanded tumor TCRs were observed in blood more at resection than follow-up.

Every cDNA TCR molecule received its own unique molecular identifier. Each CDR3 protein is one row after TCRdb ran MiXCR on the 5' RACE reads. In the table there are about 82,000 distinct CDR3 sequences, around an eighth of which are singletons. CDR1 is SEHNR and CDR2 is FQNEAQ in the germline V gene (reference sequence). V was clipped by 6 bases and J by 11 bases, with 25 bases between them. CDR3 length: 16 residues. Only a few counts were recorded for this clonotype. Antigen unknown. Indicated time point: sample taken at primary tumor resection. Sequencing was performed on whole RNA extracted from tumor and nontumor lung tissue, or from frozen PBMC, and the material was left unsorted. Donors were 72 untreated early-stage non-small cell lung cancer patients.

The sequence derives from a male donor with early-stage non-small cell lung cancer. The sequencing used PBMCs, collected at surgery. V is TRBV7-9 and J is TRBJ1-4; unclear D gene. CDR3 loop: CASRVRTWNSVRKLFF. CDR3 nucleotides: TGTGCCAGCAGGGTACGCACATGGAACTCCGTCCGTAAACTGTTTTTT. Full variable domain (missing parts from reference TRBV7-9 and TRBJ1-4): DTGVSQNPRHKITKRGQNVTFRCDPISEHNRLYWYRQTLGQGPEFLTYFQNEAQLEKSRLLSDRFSAERPKGSFSTLEIQRTEQGDSAMYLCASRVRTWNSVRKLFFGSGTQLSVL.